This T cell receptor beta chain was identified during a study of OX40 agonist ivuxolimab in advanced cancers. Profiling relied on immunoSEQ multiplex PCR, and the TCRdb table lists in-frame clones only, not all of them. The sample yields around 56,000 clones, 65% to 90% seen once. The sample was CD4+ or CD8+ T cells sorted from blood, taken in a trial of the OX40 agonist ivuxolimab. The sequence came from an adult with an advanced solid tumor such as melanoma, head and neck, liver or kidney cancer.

CDR3 sequence reads: CASSRWGDTEAFF. CDR3 in DNA: TGTGCCAGCAGCCGGTGGGGGGACACTGAAGCTTTCTTT. The chain joins TRBV11-2 to TRBJ1-1; perhaps TRBD1 as D (5 bases). This CDR3 has 13 residues. Germline values: CDR1 SGHAT, CDR2 FQNNGV. With 5 bases removed from V and 3 bases from J, the gap between germline ends came to 10 bases.